The 17 T cell receptor beta chains listed next were all sequenced from one sample in a study of CD8+ T cells in alopecia areata (dated by TCRdb to the late 2010s). Preparation of the library involved the immunoSEQ multiplex PCR assay. To provide template for TCR sequencing, every sample had RNA extracted and reverse transcribed into cDNA. Not all clones reach the TCRdb copy of this immuneACCESS table, which keeps in-frame sequences only. Checked studies attribute under half of the gap to unresolved V genes and leave the rest unexplained. A total of approximately 90,000 clones appear in this sample, around three quarters of them only once. The ten most abundant clones make up 15% to 20% of the sample. This specimen's treatment or condition label, per the study, means: oral pan-JAK inhibitor, 5-10 mg twice daily. This specimen consisted of CD8+ T cells sorted from blood, obtained between weeks 43 and 45, from a patient treated with tofacitinib. These receptors were taken from a human donor with alopecia areata.

In this sample, this clone turned up a few times. The same CDR3 can be traced to other DNA sequences in this sample. The chain links TRBV4-3 to TRBJ2-7; D may be TRBD2 (6 bases). V lost 0 bases and J lost 2, with 8 bases in between. Germline CDR1 and CDR2: LGHNA and YSLEER. CDR3 size: 14 residues. The CDR3 nucleotides read TGCGCCAGCAGCCAAGACCGGGGGACCTACGAGCAGTACTTC. As protein: CASSQDRGTYEQYF.

The rearrangement joins TRBV4-3 to TRBJ1-2; 7 bases are a match to TRBD1. CDR3 length: 15 residues. V lost 1 base and J lost 4; bases outside the gene matches: 6. Germline V gene sequence: CDR1 LGHNA, CDR2 YSLEER. The CDR3 reads CASSQGQGESYGYTF. DNA for the CDR3: TGCGCCAGCAGCCAAGGACAGGGTGAGAGCTATGGCTACACCTTC.

This chain links TRBV29-1 with TRBJ1-1, with no clear D. Germline lookup yields CDR1 SQVTM and CDR2 ANQGSEA. Trimming removed 2 bases at V and 5 bases at J, with 6 bases between. This CDR3 is 11 amino acids long. CDR3 in DNA: TGCAGCGTTGAATCGGGGACTGAAGCTTTCTTT. As protein: CSVESGTEAFF.

The genes are TRBV29-1 and TRBJ1-1, with no clear D. V lost 3 bases to trimming and J lost 11 bases, with 16 bases between them. The CDR3 runs 12 residues. Looked up from germline, CDR1 is SQVTM and CDR2 is ANQGSEA. The chain's CDR3 is CSVDVVPGEAFF. DNA for the CDR3: TGCAGCGTTGATGTCGTCCCCGGAGAGGCTTTCTTT.

This chain links TRBV30 with TRBJ2-7; D may be TRBD2 (6 bases). V lost 4 bases to trimming and J lost 3 bases, with 7 bases between them. Germline loops: CDR1 GTSNPN, CDR2 SVGIG (reference sequence). This CDR3 region has 11 residues. The CDR3 nucleotides read TGTGCCTGGACGGAGGGCTACGAGCAGTACTTC. This sequence encodes CAWTEGYEQYF. Filled out from reference TRBV30 and TRBJ2-7, the complete variable domain reads SQTIHQWPATLVQPVGSPLSLECTVEGTSNPNLYWYRQAAGRGLQLLFYSVGIGQISSEVPQNLSASRPQDRQFILSSKKLLLSDSGFYLCAWTEGYEQYFGPGTRLTVT.

The gene calls are TRBV11-2 and TRBJ2-3, with D unclear. The CDR3 spans 12 residues. Germline V gives CDR1 SGHAT, CDR2 FQNNGV. V lost 3 bases and J 6 bases, leaving 7 bases between the germline ends. The CDR3 nucleotides read TGTGCCAGCAGCTTGGCTCGGGATACGCAGTATTTT. Protein sequence: CASSLARDTQYF.

The chain links TRBV7-6 to TRBJ1-1; the match to TRBD1 covers 8 bases. This CDR3 contains 13 residues. With 1 base clipped from V and 5 bases from J, the junction kept 0 bases outside the gene matches. Germline CDR1 and CDR2: SGHVS and FNYEAQ. The DNA of the CDR3 is TGTGCCAGCAGCTTAGGACAGGGGACTGAAGCTTTCTTT. Protein: CASSLGQGTEAFF.

The rearrangement joins TRBV7-2 to TRBJ2-7; D is perhaps TRBD2 (5 bases). Germline V CDR1 and CDR2: SGHTA, FQGNSA. V lost 8 bases, J lost 2 bases, and 7 bases lay in between. The CDR3 runs 11 residues. The CDR3 reads CASEEAYEQYF. The CDR3 DNA sequence: TGTGCCAGCGAGGAGGCCTACGAGCAGTACTTC.

The chain joins TRBV27 to TRBJ2-4, with 7 bases fitting TRBD2. Germline loops: CDR1 MNHEY, CDR2 SMNVEV (reference sequence). V lost 8 bases to trimming and J lost 4 bases; unmatched junction nucleotides: 8. This CDR3 comprises 14 residues. CDR3 in amino acids: CASGEGTGKNIQYF. CDR3 sequence (DNA): TGTGCCAGCGGGGAGGGGACTGGAAAAAACATTCAGTACTTC.

The chain links TRBV7-2 to TRBJ2-4; TRBD1 agrees at 10 bases. CDR1 and CDR2 (germline): SGHTA, FQGNSA. V was pared by 4 bases and J by 10 bases, with 16 bases of the junction left unmatched. The CDR3 has 17 residues. CDR3 protein: CASSSVSPGQGRGIQYF. The DNA of the CDR3 is TGTGCCAGCAGCTCTGTTTCGCCGGGACAGGGGAGAGGGATTCAGTACTTC. The full variable domain, completed using reference TRBV7-2 and TRBJ2-4, is GAGVSQSPSNKVTEKGKDVELRCDPISGHTALYWYRQSLGQGLEFLIYFQGNSAPDKSGLPSDRFSAERTGGSVSTLTIQRTQQEDSAVYLCASSSVSPGQGRGIQYFGAGTRLSVL.

V usage is TRBV4-1 and J usage is TRBJ1-5, with 7 bases identical to TRBD1. V was clipped by 3 bases and J by 3 bases; unmatched bases: 8. Germline V gives CDR1 MGHRA, CDR2 YSYEKL. CDR3 length equals 16 residues. The CDR3 bases are TGCGCCAGCAGCCAGGACCCGGGACAGTTCAATCAGCCCCAGCATTTT. Its protein product is CASSQDPGQFNQPQHF.

This sequence joins TRBV6-1 and TRBJ1-1; D might be TRBD1 (6 bases). Trimming pared 1 base from V and 10 bases from J, leaving 22 bases between. The germline CDR1 and CDR2 sequences are MNHNS and SASEGT. The CDR3 is made up of 16 amino acids. Here the CDR3 reads CASSEDWAQGEISAFF. CDR3 sequence (DNA): TGTGCCAGCAGTGAAGATTGGGCACAGGGAGAAATATCAGCTTTCTTT.

The chain joins TRBV27 to TRBJ2-1, with 11 bases lining up with TRBD1. Germline-derived CDR1 and CDR2 are MNHEY and SMNVEV (reference sequence). This CDR3 is built from 14 residues. The ends lost 8 bases at V and 8 bases at J; junction bases unmatched: 8. The CDR3 spells CASGQGAQYDEQFF. CDR3 nucleotide sequence: TGTGCCAGCGGACAGGGGGCCCAGTACGATGAGCAGTTCTTC.

This clone was seen more than once but under ten times. The rearrangement joins TRBV2 to TRBJ2-1, with D unclear. Trimming shortened V by 3 bases and J by 10 bases, and 7 bases separated the two germline ends. Germline CDR1 is SNHLY and CDR2 is FYNNEI. The CDR3 covers 11 residues. The DNA of the CDR3 is TGTGCCAGCAGTGAGCTTGAAGAGCAGTTCTTC. Encoded protein: CASSELEEQFF.

V gene TRBV5-6 combines with J gene TRBJ1-1; D not certain. The germline V and J ends were trimmed by 3 bases and 1 base, with 1 base remaining between them. The CDR3 totals 11 residues. Germline V gene lookup returns CDR1 SGHDT and CDR2 YYEEEE. Here the CDR3 DNA reads TGTGCCAGCAGCTCGAACACTGAAGCTTTCTTT. This codes for CASSSNTEAFF.

The gene calls are TRBV29-1 and TRBJ1-2; no reliable D call. This CDR3 comprises 8 residues. Germline assignment: CDR1 SQVTM and CDR2 ANQGSEA. Trimming left V 7 bases short and J 6 bases short, with 3 bases between. The CDR3 DNA reads as TGCAGCGAAGATGGCTACACCTTC. As protein: CSEDGYTF.

This chain joins TRBV29-1 and TRBJ2-1, with no clear D. CDR1 and CDR2 from the germline V gene are SQVTM and ANQGSEA. With 5 bases removed from V and 0 bases from J, the gap between germline ends came to 11 bases. This CDR3 is built from 14 residues. DNA for the CDR3: TGCAGCGTTTTAACAGAAAGCTCCTACAATGAGCAGTTCTTC. Its translation: CSVLTESSYNEQFF.